This T cell receptor (beta chain) was captured by sequencing in a study of blood T cell repertoires in COVID-19. Overall study: T cells, B-cell-depleted T cells, or PBMCs supplied cDNA or gDNA.

Original handling: By means of reference gene primer amplification, nucleated cell counts were estimated. The assay was immunoSEQ multiplex PCR, and TCRdb's table has in-frame clones only and misses some. The D gene and trimming were derived from the DNA, and the V and J assignments and clone size from that table. This table has tens of thousands of clones, roughly 80% appearing once. Sequencing used peripheral blood. This clonotype was obtained from a human donor in a cohort sampled during active COVID-19.

The CDR3 coding sequence is TGTGCCTGGAGTAAGGGACTAGCGGGGGGGCAAAACATTCAGTACTTC. Its translation: CAWSKGLAGGQNIQYF. V and J are TRBV30 and TRBJ2-4; 16 bases agree with TRBD2. Germline V gives CDR1 GTSNPN, CDR2 SVGIG (reference sequence). V lost 2 bases to trimming and J lost 5 bases; unmatched junction nucleotides: 3. The CDR3 has 16 residues.